Sequencing of this TCR beta chain was carried out in a study of blood T cells in healthy people across ages. A sample-barcoded 5' primer and a J-beta primer mix were used in a second PCR of about 7 to 12 cycles. TCRdb itself ran the 5' RACE reads through MiXCR, one entry per CDR3 protein. Found here are roughly 700,000 distinct CDR3 sequences, 25% of them singletons; the top ten hold more than 8%. The CDR3 runs to 17 residues. CDR1 is LGHNA and CDR2 is YSLEER in the germline V gene. Trimming cost V 0 bases and J 2 bases; bases outside gene matches: 6. The same data also went into a second study, on T cells of mothers and their children.

The clonotype originates from a boy younger than 18 in good health. Material for sequencing was blood. The chain has TRBV4-3 and TRBJ2-3; 9 bases match TRBD2. The CDR3, as DNA: TGCGCCAGCAGCCAAGATGGGCTAGCGGGGAACACAGATACGCAGTATTTT. This gives the protein CASSQDGLAGNTDTQYF.